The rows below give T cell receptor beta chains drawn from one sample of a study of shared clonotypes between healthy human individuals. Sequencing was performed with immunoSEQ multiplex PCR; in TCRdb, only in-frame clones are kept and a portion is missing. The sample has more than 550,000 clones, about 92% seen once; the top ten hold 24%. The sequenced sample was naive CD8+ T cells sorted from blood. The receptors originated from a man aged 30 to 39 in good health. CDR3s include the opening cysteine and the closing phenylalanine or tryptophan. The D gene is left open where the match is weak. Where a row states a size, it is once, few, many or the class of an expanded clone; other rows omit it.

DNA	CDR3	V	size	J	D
TGTGCCAGCAGTGAAAAGGGGAGGACTAGCGGGAGGGCCGAAGAGACCCAGTACTTC	CASSEKGRTSGRAEETQYF	TRBV2	.	TRBJ2-5	TRBD2
TGTGCCAGCAGTTCAATCGGTTTCTCAGATACGCAGTATTTT	CASSSIGFSDTQYF	TRBV27	once	TRBJ2-3	.
TGTGCCAGCAGCTTAGAACAGGGCCTGACCGGGGAGCTGTTTTTT	CASSLEQGLTGELFF	TRBV7-9	.	TRBJ2-2	.
TGTGCCAGCTCCACGTCCGGGGCAACTAATGAAAAACTGTTTTTT	CASSTSGATNEKLFF	TRBV18	.	TRBJ1-4	.
TGTGCCAGCAGTCCCGCCACGGGTTCAGGGACCTACGAGCAGTACTTC	CASSPATGSGTYEQYF	TRBV7-9	once	TRBJ2-7	.
TGTGCCAGCTCCAGAGCGAGCGCAGATACGCAGTATTTT	CASSRASADTQYF	TRBV7-9	.	TRBJ2-3	.
TGTGCCAGCAGTTTAGGGTTCAGGGCCGAGCAGTTCTTC	CASSLGFRAEQFF	TRBV27	.	TRBJ2-1	.
TGTGCCAGCAGCCAAGAATCTTTCAGGGGCGGGGAGACCCAGTACTTC	CASSQESFRGGETQYF	TRBV4-2	.	TRBJ2-5	.
TGTGCCAGCAGTGAAGCGAGGGCAAGGGGAGAACAGCCCCAGCATTTT	CASSEARARGEQPQHF	TRBV6-1	.	TRBJ1-5	.
TGTGCCACCAGCAGTAAAACCGGGACAGTAGAAGACTACGAGCAGTACTTC	CATSSKTGTVEDYEQYF	TRBV15	.	TRBJ2-7	TRBD1
TGTGCCAGCAGCTCCGACCCATGGACTAGCGGGAGTGTTGAGCAGTTCTTC	CASSSDPWTSGSVEQFF	TRBV7-9	.	TRBJ2-1	TRBD2
TGTGCCAGCAGCCTCATTTCCACAGATACGCAGTATTTT	CASSLISTDTQYF	TRBV7-2	.	TRBJ2-3	.